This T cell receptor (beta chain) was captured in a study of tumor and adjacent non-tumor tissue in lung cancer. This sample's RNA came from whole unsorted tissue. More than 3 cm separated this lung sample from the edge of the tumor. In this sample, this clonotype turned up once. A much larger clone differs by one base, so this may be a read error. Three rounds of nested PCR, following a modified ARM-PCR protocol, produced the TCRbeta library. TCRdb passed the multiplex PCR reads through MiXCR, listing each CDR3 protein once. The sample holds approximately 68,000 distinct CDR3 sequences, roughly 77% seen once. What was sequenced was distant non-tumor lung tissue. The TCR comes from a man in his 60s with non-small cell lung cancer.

CDR3 protein: CASSLGGADTGDLFF. The DNA of the CDR3 is TGCGCCAGCAGCTTGGGGGGCGCAGATACCGGGGATCTGTTTTTT. The chain is built from TRBV5-1 and TRBJ2-2; D is possibly TRBD1 or TRBD2 (5 bases each). CDR1 and CDR2 (germline): SGHRS, YFSETQ. This CDR3 is built from 15 residues.